The 30 T cell receptor beta chains below all came from one sample that was sequenced in a study of blood T cells in healthy people across ages. Alongside a J-beta primer mix, a sample-barcoded 5' primer served in a second PCR lasting about 7 to 12 cycles. From the 5' RACE reads, TCRdb called clonotypes with MiXCR, one entry per CDR3 protein. The data show just over 1 million distinct CDR3 sequences, 45% seen once. The source material was blood. The receptors were sampled from an older woman in good health.

The chain has TRBV20-1 and TRBJ2-3; D possibly corresponds to TRBD2 (9 bases). V lost 6 bases to trimming and J lost 6 bases, with 31 bases between them. The CDR3 loop spans 18 amino acids. In germline, CDR1 is DFQATT, CDR2 SNEGSKA (reference sequence). The CDR3 loop reads CSAILTGGPSGGLDTQYF. The CDR3 DNA reads TGCAGTGCCATCCTTACAGGGGGGCCAAGCGGGGGGCTTGATACGCAGTATTTT.

This clonotype was picked up a small number of times. The chain has TRBV29-1 and TRBJ2-5; the D gene could be TRBD1 or TRBD2 (5 bases each). This CDR3 region has 13 residues. Per germline, CDR1 SQVTM and CDR2 ANQGSEA. V was trimmed by 5 bases and J by 3 bases, leaving 13 bases between them. This chain's CDR3 is CSVTGQTKETQYF. In nucleotides, the CDR3 is TGCAGCGTTACGGGGCAAACAAAAGAGACCCAGTACTTC.

The chain couples TRBV12-3 or TRBV12-4 to TRBJ1-1; D gene uncertain. CDR3 size: 12 residues. The V gene lost 3 bases and the J gene lost 7 bases, with 9 bases spanning the gap. CDR3 nucleotides: TGTGCCAGCAGTTTCGTCCGGAATGAAGCTTTCTTT. Its translation: CASSFVRNEAFF.

About this clonotype itself: One end of the junction fails to match germline, which may point to a read error. V is TRBV9 and J is TRBJ2-7, with 12 bases lining up with TRBD2. The CDR3 sequence is 16 residues long. Germline CDR1 and CDR2: SGDLS and YYNGEE. Written as DNA, the CDR3 is TGTGCCTGCAGCCCCAGACTAGCGGGAGTTCGCAATGAGCAGTACTTC. Translation gives CACSPRLAGVRNEQYF.

This rearrangement joins TRBV20-1 to TRBJ1-1; D gene uncertain. Germline loops: CDR1 DFQATT, CDR2 SNEGSKA (reference sequence). V was shortened by 5 bases and J by 4 bases, with 17 bases between the two germline ends. The CDR3 is 14 amino acids. Written as DNA, the CDR3 is TGCAGTGCTTACCATAATGCAGGTGGCACTGAAGCTTTCTTT. It specifies CSAYHNAGGTEAFF.

J is TRBJ2-5 and V is TRBV9, with D perhaps TRBD1 (6 bases). The J call is doubtful: the DNA matches TRBJ2-7 better. The germline CDR1 and CDR2 sequences are SGDLS and YYNGEE. The CDR3 is 15 residues long. The CDR3 here is CASSVDLGHSYEQYF. The CDR3 DNA is TGTGCCAGCAGCGTAGACTTGGGACACTCCTACGAGCAGTACTTC.

This rearrangement joins TRBV27 to TRBJ2-5, with 8 bases matching TRBD2. This CDR3 has 15 amino acids. Germline CDR1 is MNHEY and CDR2 is SMNVEV (reference sequence). V shed 5 bases and J 4 bases; nucleotides not matched to a gene: 9. CDR3 residues: CASSPSDRGGETQYF. The CDR3 DNA is TGTGCCAGCAGTCCATCGGACCGGGGGGGAGAGACCCAGTACTTC.

In this sample, this clonotype turned up a few times. This chain joins TRBV7-2 and TRBJ2-3; 12 bases are shared with TRBD1. V was clipped by 2 bases and J by 2 bases; unmatched bases: 5. This CDR3 is 17 amino acids long. Germline assignment: CDR1 SGHTA and CDR2 FQGNSA. The CDR3 loop reads CASSLTGTGGYTDTQYF. The CDR3 DNA is TGTGCCAGCAGCTTAACGGGGACAGGGGGCTACACAGATACGCAGTATTTT.

This clonotype has just a few counts. The chain links TRBV21-1 to TRBJ2-1; TRBD1 reflects the table's D call only, with no check against the DNA. TRBV21-1 is listed as a pseudogene. The CDR3 extends over 14 amino acids. The chain's CDR3 is CASSKRTVYNEQFF. DNA for the CDR3: TGTGCCAGCAGCAAAAGGACAGTCTACAATGAGCAGTTCTTC.

The chain joins TRBV5-1 to TRBJ2-6; 7 bases match TRBD1. J lost 0 bases, V lost 4 bases, and 10 bases had no gene match. The CDR3 has 18 amino acids. In germline, CDR1 is SGHRS, CDR2 YFSETQ. The chain's CDR3 is CASSQGQLLPSGANVLTF. Written as DNA, the CDR3 is TGCGCCAGCAGCCAGGGACAGCTTCTTCCCTCTGGGGCCAACGTCCTGACTTTC.

Regarding this clonotype: One base away lies a much larger clone, so this may be a sequencing read error. V gene TRBV29-1 combines with J gene TRBJ2-7; TRBD1 aligns across 8 bases. The CDR3 loop spans 13 amino acids. Germline CDR1 reads SQVTM; CDR2 reads ANQGSEA. V gave up 8 bases and J gave up 5 bases; unmatched junction bases: 11. For the CDR3, the DNA is TGCAGCTTTGTCAGGACAGGGATCAACGAGCAGTACTTC. Translation gives CSFVRTGINEQYF.

This chain uses TRBV27 with TRBJ2-4, with TRBD2 matching 7 bases. This CDR3 spans 15 amino acids. The V gene end was trimmed by 5 bases and the J gene end by 13 bases; junction bases not matched to a gene: 17. CDR1 and CDR2 (germline): MNHEY, SMNVEV (reference sequence). CDR3 residues: CASSPPTVNGREQYF. CDR3 sequence (DNA): TGTGCCAGCAGTCCGCCGACCGTTAATGGGAGGGAGCAGTACTTC.

This chain uses TRBV9 with TRBJ1-2; maybe TRBD1 (5 bases). Germline V gene data show CDR1 as SGDLS and CDR2 as YYNGEE. V was clipped by 4 bases and J by 6 bases, with 10 bases between them. This CDR3 is 12 amino acids long. The CDR3 nucleotides read TGTGCCAGCAGCCTCCGGACACATGGCTACACCTTC. Residues: CASSLRTHGYTF.

The chain has TRBV20-1 and TRBJ2-5, with D unresolved. The germline V gene has CDR1 DFQATT and CDR2 SNEGSKA (reference sequence). CDR3 length: 12 residues. V lost 2 bases to trimming and J lost 5 bases, with 9 bases between them. The CDR3 protein is CSARIGLETQYF. DNA of the CDR3: TGCAGTGCTAGAATAGGTTTGGAGACCCAGTACTTC.

The V call is TRBV7-9, the J call TRBJ2-1, with TRBD2 identical over 10 bases. Unmatched junction bases numbered 8, after V lost 7 bases and J lost 8 bases. Per the germline V gene, CDR1 is SEHNR and CDR2 is FQNEAQ (reference sequence). The CDR3 has 14 amino acids. CDR3 nucleotides: TGTGCCAGCACCAGGAGCGGGAGGGCCGATGAGCAGTTCTTC. It yields the protein CASTRSGRADEQFF.

This clonotype was counted a single time. This chain links TRBV18 with TRBJ2-1; D gene uncertain. V dropped 3 bases and J dropped 5 bases, with 8 bases sitting between them. This CDR3 has 13 amino acids. The germline V gene encodes CDR1 KGHSH and CDR2 LQKENI. The CDR3 here is CASSPFRDNEQFF. Here the CDR3 DNA reads TGTGCCAGCTCACCGTTTAGGGACAATGAGCAGTTCTTC.

This clonotype was seen ten or more times. J is TRBJ2-7 and V is TRBV25-1, with D maybe TRBD2 (6 bases). Between the trimmed V and J ends, which lost 3 bases and 1 base, there was a span of 13 bases. This CDR3 has 15 residues. CDR1 MGHDK and CDR2 SYGVNS come from the germline V gene. Here the CDR3 reads CASSERGGGSYEQYF. DNA for the CDR3: TGTGCCAGCAGTGAGAGAGGTGGAGGGTCCTACGAGCAGTACTTC.

This chain uses TRBV5-1 with TRBJ2-2; D is undetermined. The length of the CDR3 is 13 residues. V lost 4 bases and J lost 6, with 10 bases in between. Germline V gene data show CDR1 as SGHRS and CDR2 as YFSETQ. CDR3 bases: TGCGCCAGCAGCCCTACCCTGTCCGGGGAGCTGTTTTTT. Translation: CASSPTLSGELFF.

This clonotype has just a few counts. V is TRBV7-9 and J is TRBJ2-3; 7 nucleotides align to TRBD2. This CDR3 is 17 amino acids long. J was trimmed by 2 bases and V by 5 bases; bases with no gene match: 13. From germline, CDR1 is SEHNR and CDR2 FQNEAQ (reference sequence). CDR3 nucleotides: TGTGCCAGCAGCCGACGCAATTCAGGGACTAACACAGATACGCAGTATTTT. It is translated as CASSRRNSGTNTDTQYF.

The genes are TRBV5-1 and TRBJ2-2; D possibly matches TRBD1 or TRBD2 (6 bases each). Per the germline V gene, CDR1 is SGHRS and CDR2 is YFSETQ. The CDR3 is made up of 16 amino acids. The V end lost 4 bases, the J end lost 2 bases, and 15 bases lay between the germline ends. CDR3 loop: CASSKEGGRNTGELFF. For the CDR3, the DNA is TGCGCCAGCAGCAAAGAAGGGGGGAGAAACACCGGGGAGCTGTTTTTT. Looking up the rest from reference TRBV5-1 and TRBJ2-2 gives the full variable domain: KAGVTQTPRYLIKTRGQQVTLSCSPISGHRSVSWYQQTPGQGLQFLFEYFSETQRNKGNFPGRFSGRQFSNSRSEMNVSTLELGDSALYLCASSKEGGRNTGELFFGEGSRLTVL.

The gene calls are TRBV9 and TRBJ2-5; the match to TRBD2 covers 7 bases. Looked up from germline, CDR1 is SGDLS and CDR2 is YYNGEE. The CDR3 covers 14 residues. The V gene end was trimmed by 0 bases and the J gene end by 11 bases; junction bases not matched to a gene: 10. DNA for the CDR3: TGTGCCAGCAGCGTAGAGGGGCTAGCGGAGGCGCAGTACTTC. The encoded protein is CASSVEGLAEAQYF.

This clonotype was seen only a few times. This sequence joins TRBV2 and TRBJ2-3; D possibly corresponds to TRBD2 (5 bases). V dropped 10 bases and J dropped 4 bases, with 9 bases sitting between them. There are 11 residues in the CDR3. Per germline, CDR1 SNHLY and CDR2 FYNNEI. Written as DNA, the CDR3 is TGTGCCACCGGACTTCCAGATACGCAGTATTTT. This sequence encodes CATGLPDTQYF.

The CDR3 nucleotides are TGCGCCAGCAGCTGGAGGGGCTCCGGGACTAGCGGGATCTCCTACGAGCAGTACTTC. It translates to CASSWRGSGTSGISYEQYF. The chain couples TRBV5-1 to TRBJ2-7; TRBD2 matches at 13 bases. The CDR3 loop spans 19 amino acids. Trimming took 3 bases from V and 0 from J; bases not matched to a gene: 12. Germline V gene lookup returns CDR1 SGHRS and CDR2 YFSETQ.

The chain employs TRBV3-1 and TRBJ2-1, with unresolved D. The CDR3 sequence is 12 residues long. Germline V gene lookup returns CDR1 LGHDT and CDR2 YNNKEL (reference sequence). The V and J ends lost 0 bases and 13 bases respectively, with 10 bases between them. In DNA form, the CDR3 reads TGTGCCAGCAGCCAAGATGTTTCCCCCCAGTTCTTC. It specifies CASSQDVSPQFF.

The chain carries TRBV7-7 and TRBJ2-1; D might be TRBD1 or TRBD2, each matching 5 bases. The length of the CDR3 is 16 residues. Trimming shortened V by 2 bases and J by 6 bases, and 17 bases separated the two germline ends. In germline, CDR1 is SSHAT, CDR2 FNYEAQ (reference sequence). CDR3 bases: TGTGCCAGCAGCTTATCCGCGGTCCTGGGGACCAATGAGCAGTTCTTC. Its translation is CASSLSAVLGTNEQFF.

This clonotype has more than one count but fewer than ten. This chain joins TRBV28 and TRBJ2-7; 8 bases fit TRBD2. The CDR3 is made up of 15 amino acids. V was pared by 3 bases and J by 1 base, with 5 bases of the junction left unmatched. The germline V gene encodes CDR1 MDHEN and CDR2 SYDVKM. The CDR3 nucleotides read TGTGCCAGCAGTTTGGGGACTAGTTCGTCCTACGAGCAGTACTTC. This translates into CASSLGTSSSYEQYF.

The genes are TRBV20-1 and TRBJ1-5, with unresolved D. Germline V gives CDR1 DFQATT, CDR2 SNEGSKA (reference sequence). This CDR3 region has 14 residues. Trimming stripped 0 bases from V and 4 bases from J, with 10 bases between. DNA of the CDR3: TGCAGTGCTAGAGATCGGACCCCTAATCAGCCCCAGCATTTT. This translates into CSARDRTPNQPQHF.

This clonotype has ten or more counts. Given a much more abundant clone one base away, this may be a read error. This sequence joins TRBV29-1 and TRBJ2-7; D uncertain. There are 11 residues in the CDR3. In germline, CDR1 is SQVTM, CDR2 ANQGSEA. V gave up 7 bases and J gave up 2 bases, with 9 bases separating them. The CDR3 spells CSGDGTYEQYF. The CDR3 nucleotides read TGCAGCGGTGACGGCACCTACGAGCAGTACTTC.

V gene TRBV6-6 combines with J gene TRBJ2-1; TRBD1 aligns across 7 bases. Germline V gives CDR1 MNHNY, CDR2 SVGAGI (reference sequence). CDR3 length: 12 amino acids. The trim removed 2 bases at V and 15 bases at J, leaving 7 bases unmatched. Written as DNA, the CDR3 is TGTGCCAGCAGTTACACAACAGGGGATGGGTTCTTC. The encoded protein is CASSYTTGDGFF.

This chain uses TRBV14 with TRBJ2-1; tentatively, D is TRBD2 (6 bases). The germline V gene has CDR1 SGHDN and CDR2 FVKESK. The V end was cut by 2 bases, the J end by 7 bases, with 12 bases between. This CDR3 spans 14 amino acids. The CDR3 region is CASSQLGRENEQFF. CDR3 nucleotide sequence: TGTGCCAGCAGCCAACTCGGCCGGGAGAATGAGCAGTTCTTC.